These 25 T cell receptor beta chains were sequenced from one sample in a study of T cells in Graves' hyperthyroidism and ophthalmopathy. Using RNA transcripts as the source, TCR beta CDR3 regions were amplified. TCR CDR3 underwent first-round RT-PCR with the HTBI primer set. TCRdb itself ran the multiplex PCR reads through MiXCR, one entry per CDR3 protein. This sample yields 400,000 or so distinct CDR3 sequences, of which around 15% are seen a single time; under 30% belongs to the top ten. Material for sequencing was blood. Receptors were obtained from a man aged 50 or older with Graves' ophthalmopathy.

At least ten counts were recorded for this clonotype. J is TRBJ2-7 and V is TRBV6-1; TRBD1 is a possible D gene (7 bases). The V gene lost 6 bases and the J gene lost 0 bases, with 12 bases spanning the gap. The CDR3 sequence is 14 residues long. Germline V gives CDR1 MNHNS, CDR2 SASEGT. The CDR3 DNA reads TGTGCCAGCAGGCGGGACAGAGACTCCTACGAGCAGTACTTC. Translating it yields CASRRDRDSYEQYF.

This clonotype came up many times. The gene calls are TRBV19 and TRBJ2-1; TRBD2 aligns across 8 bases. J lost 9 bases, V lost 7 bases, and 14 bases had no gene match. The CDR3 covers 15 residues. The germline gives CDR1 LNHDA, CDR2 SQIVND (reference sequence). The DNA of the CDR3 is TGTGCCAGTACCCCGGGACTAGTAAACCCTAGTGAGCAGTTCTTC. Translating it yields CASTPGLVNPSEQFF.

A few counts support this clonotype. The rearrangement uses TRBV5-5 and TRBJ2-2, with 12 nucleotides matching TRBD1. Germline lookup yields CDR1 SGHKS and CDR2 YYEKEE (reference sequence). The CDR3 is 15 amino acids. J was trimmed by 6 bases and V by 3 bases; bases with no gene match: 3. The CDR3 spells CASSSGQGAPGELFF. The CDR3 bases are TGTGCCAGCAGCTCGGGACAGGGGGCGCCCGGGGAGCTGTTTTTT.

This clonotype has at least ten counts. The chain combines TRBV30 with TRBJ2-2; D could derive from TRBD1 or TRBD2 (6 bases each). The CDR3 has 14 amino acids. The V gene lost 2 bases and the J gene lost 7 bases, with 14 bases spanning the gap. CDR1 and CDR2 from the germline V gene are GTSNPN and SVGIG (reference sequence). In DNA form, the CDR3 reads TGTGCCTGGAGTCCGGGGGCGTTCGGCGGGGAGCTGTTTTTT. It yields the protein CAWSPGAFGGELFF.

The V call is TRBV14, the J call TRBJ2-1; tentative D call: TRBD2 (5 bases). The CDR3 spans 14 residues. The V and J ends lost 1 base and 3 bases respectively, with 7 bases between them. Germline loops: CDR1 SGHDN, CDR2 FVKESK. Here the CDR3 reads CASSQVLVYNEQFF. CDR3 in DNA: TGTGCCAGCAGCCAAGTACTAGTCTACAATGAGCAGTTCTTC.

This clonotype turned up a few times. The gene calls are TRBV9 and TRBJ2-6; 7 bases are a match to TRBD2. Germline V lookup: CDR1 SGDLS, CDR2 YYNGEE. J gave up 2 bases and V 4 bases, and 15 bases lay outside the gene matches. The CDR3 is made up of 19 amino acids. The CDR3 loop reads CASSKTIAGVKTGANVLTF. Written as DNA, the CDR3 is TGTGCCAGCAGCAAAACCATCGCGGGGGTCAAGACTGGGGCCAACGTCCTGACTTTC.

On this clonotype: The CDR3 end shows no conserved phenylalanine or tryptophan, and so a read error is likely. V gene TRBV7-9 combines with J gene TRBJ1-5; tentatively, D is TRBD1 (5 bases). Per germline, CDR1 SEHNR and CDR2 FQNEAQ (reference sequence). V was shortened by 3 bases and J by 6 bases, with 9 bases between the two germline ends. The CDR3 totals 13 residues. DNA of the CDR3: TGTGCCAGCAGCTTCGAGGGGAGTCAGCCCCAGCATTTG. Its protein is CASSFEGSQPQHL.

There are many counts of this clonotype. V usage is TRBV2 and J usage is TRBJ2-3; possibly TRBD1 for D (5 bases). The CDR3 runs to 13 residues. The germline V gene encodes CDR1 SNHLY and CDR2 FYNNEI. Deletions cut 8 bases from V and 2 bases from J, with 11 bases between. CDR3 sequence (DNA): TGTGCCAGCCGCAGACAGTCCACAGATACGCAGTATTTT. Translation: CASRRQSTDTQYF.

This clonotype appeared a few times. The rearrangement links TRBV5-6 to TRBJ2-7, with TRBD1 identical over 9 bases. The CDR3 totals 15 residues. The V gene's germline CDR1 is SGHDT and CDR2 YYEEEE. The V segment lost 4 bases and the J segment 6 bases; nucleotides outside the gene matches: 11. Here the CDR3 reads CASSTTGQGGREQYF. The DNA of the CDR3 is TGTGCCAGCAGCACGACGGGACAGGGAGGGCGCGAGCAGTACTTC.

The chain uses TRBV20-1 and TRBJ2-1; D might be TRBD2 (6 bases). V was pared by 1 base and J by 5 bases, with 9 bases between. This CDR3 contains 13 residues. The germline V gene encodes CDR1 DFQATT and CDR2 SNEGSKA (reference sequence). CDR3 loop: CSARGDSNNEQFF. The CDR3 coding sequence is TGCAGTGCTAGAGGGGACTCAAACAATGAGCAGTTCTTC.

This clonotype was seen ten or more times. The V gene is TRBV24-1, the J gene TRBJ2-7; D remains ambiguous. Germline values: CDR1 KGHDR, CDR2 SFDVKD. The length of the CDR3 is 12 residues. Trimming left V 0 bases short and J 6 bases short, with 5 bases between. The CDR3 DNA sequence: TGTGCCACCAGTGATTTGTGGGGCGAGCAGTACTTC. This sequence encodes CATSDLWGEQYF.

This chain links TRBV28 with TRBJ2-5; TRBD1 matches at 9 bases. Germline CDR1 is MDHEN and CDR2 is SYDVKM. V trimming: 4 bases; J trimming: 5 bases; junction bases outside the gene matches: 5. The CDR3 spans 14 residues. Written as DNA, the CDR3 is TGTGCCAGCAGTTCCCGACAGGGGGGGGAGACCCAGTACTTC. Translation: CASSSRQGGETQYF.

This clonotype was detected ten times or more. The chain couples TRBV20-1 to TRBJ1-5, with D hard to call. CDR1 and CDR2 from the germline V gene are DFQATT and SNEGSKA (reference sequence). This CDR3 spans 15 amino acids. Trimming took off 1 base at V and 4 bases at J, with 14 bases between the two ends. CDR3 coding DNA: TGCAGTGCTAGAGCCCGGACTTGGGAAAATCAGCCCCAGCATTTT. Protein: CSARARTWENQPQHF.

This clonotype was observed at least ten times. The V call is TRBV20-1, the J call TRBJ2-1; D is unclear. Germline V gene data show CDR1 as DFQATT and CDR2 as SNEGSKA (reference sequence). Between the trimmed V and J ends, which lost 3 bases and 3 bases, there was a span of 3 bases. This CDR3 region has 11 residues. The CDR3 sequence: CSARVYNEQFF. CDR3 DNA: TGCAGTGCTAGGGTCTACAATGAGCAGTTCTTC.

The gene calls are TRBV6-2 or TRBV6-3 and TRBJ2-7; D is undetermined. V was trimmed by 6 bases and J by 4 bases, leaving 22 bases between them. The V gene's germline CDR1 is MNHEY and CDR2 SVGEGT. The CDR3 covers 16 residues. CDR3 protein: CASSFRHFQGKYEQYF. CDR3 bases: TGTGCCAGCAGCTTTCGACATTTCCAAGGAAAATACGAGCAGTACTTC.

This clonotype showed up many times. The CDR3 is CASSLNVRETQYF. DNA of the CDR3: TGTGCCAGCAGCTTAAACGTCCGAGAGACCCAGTACTTC. This chain joins TRBV11-3 and TRBJ2-5, with D hard to call. The V end lost 2 bases, the J end lost 4 bases, and 8 bases lay between the germline ends. Germline values: CDR1 SGHNT, CDR2 YENEEA. The CDR3 runs 13 residues.

This clonotype occurred many times. This CDR3 reads CASSQGDRPYEQYF. The CDR3 DNA follows: TGCGCCAGCAGCCAGGGGGACAGACCCTACGAGCAGTACTTC. The rearrangement links TRBV4-1 to TRBJ2-7; 7 nucleotides agree with TRBD1. V shed 3 bases, J shed 2 bases, and the junction held 4 bases outside the gene matches. This CDR3 is built from 14 residues. The V gene's germline CDR1 is MGHRA and CDR2 YSYEKL.

At least ten counts were recorded for this clonotype. This chain links TRBV20-1 with TRBJ2-3; possibly TRBD1 or TRBD2 for D (5 bases each). This CDR3 is built from 16 residues. Germline values: CDR1 DFQATT, CDR2 SNEGSKA (reference sequence). Trimming stripped 3 bases from V and 2 bases from J, with 18 bases between. The CDR3 region is CSASAGRAPTTDTQYF. CDR3 DNA: TGCAGTGCTAGTGCGGGCAGGGCGCCGACCACAGATACGCAGTATTTT.

In regard to this clonotype: A read error is possible here, since a much larger clone lies one base away. The chain joins TRBV7-9 to TRBJ1-2; D not resolved. CDR1 SEHNR and CDR2 FQNEAQ come from the germline V gene (reference sequence). This CDR3 region has 12 residues. CDR3 amino acids: CASSFLNYGCTF. In nucleotides, the CDR3 is TGTGCCAGCAGCTTCTTAAACTATGGCTGCACCTTC.

A note on this clonotype: An end of the junction does not agree with germline; a read error may underlie this. CDR3: CAGSELGAGRIRYGYTF. The CDR3 DNA is TGTGCCGGCAGTGAATTAGGGGCAGGGCGAATACGATATGGCTACACCTTC. The chain recombines TRBV6-1 with TRBJ1-2; a possible D gene is TRBD1 (5 bases). Per the germline V gene, CDR1 is MNHNS and CDR2 is SASEGT. This CDR3 is built from 17 residues.

This clonotype has a count of ten or more. The chain couples TRBV2 to TRBJ2-3; tentative D call: TRBD2 (6 bases). Trimming cost V 4 bases and J 2 bases, with 13 bases left between them. The CDR3 runs 15 residues. Germline V gene data show CDR1 as SNHLY and CDR2 as FYNNEI. CDR3 sequence: CASSVRLDTTDTQYF. As DNA, the CDR3 is TGTGCCAGCAGTGTTAGACTAGACACCACAGATACGCAGTATTTT. Full variable domain (missing parts from reference TRBV2 and TRBJ2-3): EPEVTQTPSHQVTQMGQEVILRCVPISNHLYFYWYRQILGQKVEFLVSFYNNEISEKSEIFDDQFSVERPDGSNFTLKIRSTKLEDSAMYFCASSVRLDTTDTQYFGPGTRLTVL.

This clonotype occurred many times. This chain links TRBV11-1 with TRBJ2-1, with TRBD1 as a possible D gene (7 bases). V gave up 3 bases and J gave up 7 bases, with 25 bases separating them. Germline lookup yields CDR1 SGHAT and CDR2 FQDESV (reference sequence). The CDR3 has 18 residues. The CDR3 protein is CASSFFPRGGGYYNEQFF. In DNA form, the CDR3 reads TGTGCCAGCAGCTTTTTTCCCCGTGGAGGGGGCTACTATAATGAGCAGTTCTTC.

This clonotype was picked up a small number of times. The chain uses TRBV30 and TRBJ2-2; the D is unclear. There are 12 residues in the CDR3. Trimming cost V 3 bases and J 1 base, with 3 bases left between them. CDR1 and CDR2 from the germline V gene are GTSNPN and SVGIG (reference sequence). CDR3 sequence: CAWRMNTGELFF. The CDR3 DNA is TGTGCCTGGAGGATGAACACCGGGGAGCTGTTTTTT.

V gene TRBV12-3 or TRBV12-4 combines with J gene TRBJ2-5, with D possibly matching TRBD1 (7 bases). Trimming cost V 8 bases and J 2 bases, with 15 bases left between them. The CDR3 is 14 amino acids. CDR3 bases: TGTGCCAGCTGGAGGGGGCTCGGTCAAGAGACCCAGTACTTC. It is translated as CASWRGLGQETQYF.

This clonotype was detected many times. V gene TRBV18 combines with J gene TRBJ2-7; 7 bases are a match to TRBD1. Looked up from germline, CDR1 is KGHSH and CDR2 is LQKENI. The CDR3 extends over 13 amino acids. The ends lost 4 bases at V and 6 bases at J; junction bases unmatched: 6. Here the CDR3 DNA reads TGTGCCAGCTCACACCGGGACAGCGGCGAGCAGTACTTC. It translates to CASSHRDSGEQYF.